The 14 T cell receptor beta chains listed next were all sequenced from one sample in a study of shared clonotypes between healthy human individuals. Sequencing used immunoSEQ multiplex PCR; TCRdb keeps in-frame clones, though not all of them. Here the sample spans some 500,000 clones, around 80% being singletons. The material sequenced was PBMCs. The source is a woman in her forties in good health. Some clones in this sample may be carry-over from other donors' samples.

The V and J genes are TRBV2 and TRBJ1-5; possibly TRBD1 for D (5 bases). The ends were cut back, 5 bases at V and 3 bases at J, with 11 bases in the middle. Germline-derived CDR1 and CDR2 are SNHLY and FYNNEI. The CDR3 loop spans 14 amino acids. The CDR3 coding sequence is TGTGCCAGCAGTCCAAGACAGACCAATCAGCCCCAGCATTTT. Amino acid sequence: CASSPRQTNQPQHF.

The V gene is TRBV27, the J gene TRBJ1-1; D remains unclear. The V gene's germline CDR1 is MNHEY and CDR2 SMNVEV (reference sequence). This CDR3 contains 13 residues. Trimming left V 4 bases short and J 11 bases short, with 17 bases between. The CDR3 DNA reads TGTGCCAGCAGTTCACCCCGACAACCGGTCGCTTTCTTT. This encodes CASSSPRQPVAFF.

V is TRBV14 and J is TRBJ1-2; no reliable D call. V dropped 1 base and J dropped 4 bases, with 13 bases sitting between them. Germline lookup yields CDR1 SGHDN and CDR2 FVKESK. The CDR3 is made up of 15 amino acids. The CDR3 region is CASSQGPLRGYGYTF. CDR3 DNA sequence: TGTGCCAGCAGCCAAGGACCACTTCGGGGCTATGGCTACACCTTC.

The genes are TRBV27 and TRBJ2-1, with 11 bases that match TRBD1. Germline assignment: CDR1 MNHEY and CDR2 SMNVEV (reference sequence). The V gene end was trimmed by 4 bases and the J gene end by 4 bases; junction bases not matched to a gene: 3. The CDR3 runs 15 residues. This chain's CDR3 is CASSSGTGGYNEQFF. The CDR3 region has the DNA TGTGCCAGCAGTTCCGGGACAGGGGGTTACAATGAGCAGTTCTTC.

V and J are TRBV7-2 and TRBJ2-2; tentatively, D is TRBD2 (6 bases). The length of the CDR3 is 15 residues. Germline values: CDR1 SGHTA, CDR2 FQGNSA. The germline V and J ends were trimmed by 5 bases and 0 bases, with 10 bases remaining between them. In DNA form, the CDR3 reads TGTGCCAGCAGCGACCGGGACTCGAACACCGGGGAGCTGTTTTTT. This sequence encodes CASSDRDSNTGELFF. Drawing the rest from reference TRBV7-2 and TRBJ2-2, the complete variable domain is GAGVSQSPSNKVTEKGKDVELRCDPISGHTALYWYRQSLGQGLEFLIYFQGNSAPDKSGLPSDRFSAERTGGSVSTLTIQRTQQEDSAVYLCASSDRDSNTGELFFGEGSRLTVL.

V usage is TRBV2 and J usage is TRBJ1-3; D may be TRBD1 (5 bases). Germline values: CDR1 SNHLY, CDR2 FYNNEI. V lost 6 bases, J lost 2 bases, and 8 bases lay in between. The CDR3 totals 13 residues. The CDR3 protein is CASRDNPGNTIYF. The CDR3 DNA reads TGTGCCAGCAGGGACAATCCTGGAAACACCATATATTTT.

V gene TRBV18 combines with J gene TRBJ1-5; D perhaps matches TRBD1 (6 bases). V was trimmed by 5 bases and J by 2 bases, leaving 13 bases between them. Germline V lookup: CDR1 KGHSH, CDR2 LQKENI. The CDR3 runs 15 residues. CDR3: CASSITGYGNQPQHF. As DNA, the CDR3 is TGTGCCAGCTCAATCACAGGGTATGGCAATCAGCCCCAGCATTTT.

J is TRBJ2-3 and V is TRBV14; D is uncertain. Trimming stripped 4 bases from V and 0 bases from J, with 14 bases between. This CDR3 region has 16 residues. Germline V gives CDR1 SGHDN, CDR2 FVKESK. In DNA, the CDR3 is TGTGCCAGCAGCCCACTATTTTATCCTAGCACAGATACGCAGTATTTT. This sequence encodes CASSPLFYPSTDTQYF.

The genes are TRBV4-2 and TRBJ2-7; D is uncertain. CDR3 length: 13 amino acids. Germline values: CDR1 LGHNA, CDR2 YNFKEQ. V was clipped by 0 bases and J by 2 bases, with 5 bases between them. Here the CDR3 DNA reads TGTGCCAGCAGCCAAGACGGAGCCTACGAGCAGTACTTC. Residues: CASSQDGAYEQYF.

The chain couples TRBV28 to TRBJ2-1, with D perhaps matching TRBD1 or TRBD2 (5 bases each). The CDR3 has 13 amino acids. Germline assignment: CDR1 MDHEN and CDR2 SYDVKM. V was shortened by 5 bases and J by 8 bases, with 13 bases between the two germline ends. CDR3 sequence (DNA): TGTGCCAGCAGTCCCTACGGGACCGATGAGCAGTTCTTC. It encodes CASSPYGTDEQFF.

This clone was seen just once. This chain links TRBV11-2 with TRBJ2-3; TRBD2 agrees at 8 bases. V shed 4 bases, J shed 5 bases, and the junction held 11 bases outside the gene matches. This CDR3 region has 16 residues. CDR1 is SGHAT and CDR2 is FQNNGV in the germline V gene. Here the CDR3 reads CASSSGREGRVDTQYF. The CDR3 DNA sequence: TGTGCCAGCAGCTCGGGCCGGGAGGGTAGGGTAGATACGCAGTATTTT.

V is TRBV11-2 and J is TRBJ2-2, with D hard to call. Germline V CDR1 and CDR2: SGHAT, FQNNGV. The CDR3 runs to 14 residues. V dropped 0 bases and J dropped 2 bases, with 4 bases sitting between them. CDR3 sequence (DNA): TGTGCCAGCAGCTTAGACCGCAACACCGGGGAGCTGTTTTTT. Its translation: CASSLDRNTGELFF. The full variable domain, in which reference TRBV11-2 and TRBJ2-2 provide the parts outside the CDR3, is EAGVAQSPRYKIIEKRQSVAFWCNPISGHATLYWYQQILGQGPKLLIQFQNNGVVDDSQLPKDRFSAERLKGVDSTLKIQPAKLEDSAVYLCASSLDRNTGELFFGEGSRLTVL.

The chain employs TRBV7-9 and TRBJ1-2; tentative D call: TRBD1 (5 bases). The V gene lost 6 bases and the J gene lost 4 bases, with 12 bases spanning the gap. Germline V CDR1 and CDR2: SEHNR, FQNEAQ (reference sequence). The CDR3 is 13 residues long. In DNA, the CDR3 is TGTGCCAGCAGTCCCAGGGAAGTCTATGGCTACACCTTC. It yields the protein CASSPREVYGYTF.

The chain carries TRBV9 and TRBJ2-5; D may be TRBD1 or TRBD2 (5 bases each). CDR3 size: 16 residues. Germline CDR1 is SGDLS and CDR2 is YYNGEE. Trimming left V 4 bases short and J 4 bases short, with 20 bases between. This CDR3 is CASSQGAATALETQYF. In DNA form, the CDR3 reads TGTGCCAGCAGCCAGGGAGCTGCCACTGCATTAGAGACCCAGTACTTC.